This T cell receptor beta chain was documented in a study of blood T cell repertoires in COVID-19. Study-wide background: Spain, Italy and the United States supplied samples that represented acute and convalescent COVID-19. Sources were T cells, B-cell-depleted T cells, or PBMCs; the material itself was cDNA or gDNA.

Original methodology: It was from reference gene primer amplification that nucleated cell counts were estimated. This table comes from immunoSEQ multiplex PCR, and its TCRdb copy is limited to in-frame clones, with some not included. D and trimming come from the DNA, and the V and J calls and clone size come from that table. The sample yields just under 150,000 clones, about 87% seen once. The J segment lost 0 bases and the V segment lost 4 bases, leaving 4 bases of the junction unmatched. CDR1 and CDR2 (germline): LGHDT, YNNKEL (reference sequence). CDR3 length: 16 amino acids. V is TRBV3-1 (or the pseudogene TRBV3-2) and J is TRBJ2-5; 11 bases map to TRBD2. Sequenced input: peripheral blood. This clonotype originated in a woman aged 45-59 years with acute or convalescent COVID-19. The CDR3 DNA sequence: TGTGCCAGCAGCCTCCGGACTAGCGGGCACCAAGAGACCCAGTACTTC. Protein: CASSLRTSGHQETQYF.